This T cell receptor (beta chain) was obtained from a study of blood T cell repertoires in COVID-19. Study-wide background: The cDNA or gDNA used as material had been derived from T cells, B-cell-depleted T cells, or PBMCs.

The age range of participants was about 18 to 95 years, with residence in approximately 25 US areas. Participants were placed into cohorts based on the clinical history they reported. As originally analysed: From reference gene primer amplification, estimates of nucleated cell counts were derived. The method was immunoSEQ multiplex PCR; TCRdb's version includes in-frame clones alone and lacks a portion of them. V and J calls plus clone size are reproduced from that table; the DNA served to infer D and trimming. The table includes some 150,000 clones, around 78% detected once. Germline CDR1 SGHDT, CDR2 YYEEEE. The CDR3 is 14 amino acids. The V and J ends lost 3 bases and 4 bases, in that order; junction bases with no gene match: 6.

The TCR originated in a woman aged 45-65 years who had recovered from COVID-19. The rearrangement uses TRBV5-6 and TRBJ2-7, with 8 bases identical to TRBD2. The source material was PBMCs or T cells enriched from blood (not recorded which). The CDR3 protein is CASSSSTSDYEQYV. DNA for the CDR3: TGTGCCAGCAGCTCTTCGACTAGCGATTACGAGCAGTACGTC.